This TCR beta chain was profiled in a study of cytomegalovirus exposure and HLA in healthy donors. Both 60 Vbeta primers and 13 Jbeta primers went into the PCR. Assay: immunoSEQ multiplex PCR; the TCRdb copy retains only in-frame clones and omits some. The profile covers around 53,000 clones, with around four fifths appearing a single time and roughly 1.6% taken by the ten largest. Sequencing was carried out using PBMCs. This receptor was obtained from a man aged 25 to 45 in good health and CMV-seronegative.

CDR3 bases: TGTGCCAGTAGGTTAACCGGGACAGGCTATGGCTACACCTTC. This translates into CASRLTGTGYGYTF. This sequence joins TRBV19 and TRBJ1-2; the match to TRBD1 covers 8 bases. J lost 4 bases, V lost 6 bases, and 7 bases had no gene match. The CDR3 runs to 14 residues. The germline CDR1 and CDR2 sequences are LNHDA and SQIVND (reference sequence).